The 16 T cell receptor beta chains below all came from one sample that was sequenced in a study of cytomegalovirus exposure and HLA in healthy donors. The study ran its PCR with 60 Vbeta and 13 Jbeta primers. Sequencing used immunoSEQ multiplex PCR; TCRdb keeps in-frame clones, though not all of them. Recorded for this sample: 200,000 to 250,000 clones. The specimen sequenced was PBMCs. The receptor set was obtained from a girl under 10 years old in good health and CMV-seropositive.

The chain links TRBV10-2 to TRBJ2-5; D is perhaps TRBD2 (5 bases). V lost 4 bases, J lost 1 base, and 10 bases lay in between. CDR3 size: 14 residues. CDR1 and CDR2 from the germline V gene are WSHSY and SAAADI. Here the CDR3 DNA reads TGCGCCAGCAGTGTTACTAGTATCCAAGAGACCCAGTACTTC. It encodes CASSVTSIQETQYF.

The chain uses TRBV6-1 and TRBJ2-7, with 9 bases identical to TRBD1. The germline V gene has CDR1 MNHNS and CDR2 SASEGT. There are 14 residues in the CDR3. V was pared by 7 bases and J by 3 bases, with 7 bases of the junction left unmatched. CDR3 loop: CASTGQGNVYEQYF. DNA of the CDR3: TGTGCCAGCACAGGACAGGGGAATGTCTACGAGCAGTACTTC.

For this clone: In the same sample, other DNA sequences code for this CDR3. This chain joins TRBV29-1 and TRBJ2-1; 11 bases are a match to TRBD1. Trimming at V came to 6 bases and at J to 4 bases, leaving 2 bases not matched to a gene. The CDR3 spans 13 residues. The V gene's germline CDR1 is SQVTM and CDR2 ANQGSEA. CDR3 region: CSVGTGGYNEQFF. In DNA form, the CDR3 reads TGCAGCGTCGGGACAGGGGGATACAATGAGCAGTTCTTC.

Here the CDR3 DNA reads TGTGCCAGCAGCCCCCAACTAGCGGGAGTTGTCACAGATACGCAGTATTTT. This codes for CASSPQLAGVVTDTQYF. The chain is built from TRBV13 and TRBJ2-3; 11 nucleotides line up with TRBD2. The CDR3 is 17 amino acids. The germline V gene encodes CDR1 PRHDT and CDR2 FYEKMQ (reference sequence). V shed 5 bases and J 2 bases; nucleotides not matched to a gene: 9.

The CDR3 is CASSLALAGVYEQYF. The CDR3 nucleotides are TGTGCCAGCAGCTTAGCTCTAGCGGGAGTCTACGAGCAGTACTTC. The J gene is TRBJ2-7, the V gene TRBV11-2; the match to TRBD2 covers 10 bases. With 1 base clipped from V and 3 bases from J, the junction kept 3 bases outside the gene matches. Looked up from germline, CDR1 is SGHAT and CDR2 is FQNNGV. This CDR3 comprises 15 residues. Looking up the rest from reference TRBV11-2 and TRBJ2-7 gives the full variable domain: EAGVAQSPRYKIIEKRQSVAFWCNPISGHATLYWYQQILGQGPKLLIQFQNNGVVDDSQLPKDRFSAERLKGVDSTLKIQPAKLEDSAVYLCASSLALAGVYEQYFGPGTRLTVT.

The chain is built from TRBV9 and TRBJ2-5; 9 bases are shared with TRBD1. The CDR3 contains 16 residues. From germline, CDR1 is SGDLS and CDR2 YYNGEE. V lost 4 bases, J lost 5 bases, and 12 bases stayed unmatched. Written as DNA, the CDR3 is TGTGCCAGCAGCTCGACTTCCGGGACAGGGATGGAGACCCAGTACTTC. Its translation is CASSSTSGTGMETQYF.

V gene TRBV5-1 combines with J gene TRBJ2-7; possible D gene TRBD1, 6 bases. Per germline, CDR1 SGHRS and CDR2 YFSETQ. V lost 4 bases and J lost 2, with 10 bases in between. This CDR3 contains 13 residues. CDR3 residues: CASSGDIPYEQYF. CDR3 coding DNA: TGCGCCAGCAGCGGGGACATACCCTACGAGCAGTACTTC.

The chain joins TRBV5-1 to TRBJ2-5; D perhaps matches TRBD1 (5 bases). CDR1 and CDR2 from the germline V gene are SGHRS and YFSETQ. Between the trimmed V and J ends, which lost 5 bases and 1 base, there was a span of 9 bases. The CDR3 covers 13 residues. CDR3 sequence reads: CASRDIPQETQYF. CDR3 coding DNA: TGCGCCAGCAGGGACATACCCCAAGAGACCCAGTACTTC. Complete variable domain (other parts from reference TRBV5-1 and TRBJ2-5): KAGVTQTPRYLIKTRGQQVTLSCSPISGHRSVSWYQQTPGQGLQFLFEYFSETQRNKGNFPGRFSGRQFSNSRSEMNVSTLELGDSALYLCASRDIPQETQYFGPGTRLLVL.

V gene TRBV9 combines with J gene TRBJ2-1, with no clear D. Trimming removed 0 bases from V and 0 bases from J, with 10 bases in between. This CDR3 has 16 amino acids. Germline V lookup: CDR1 SGDLS, CDR2 YYNGEE. In DNA form, the CDR3 reads TGTGCCAGCAGCGTAGATCTAGGCGGCTCCTACAATGAGCAGTTCTTC. Amino acid sequence: CASSVDLGGSYNEQFF.

The chain has TRBV5-8 and TRBJ2-2, with D hard to call. Trimming removed 5 bases at V and 5 bases at J, with 10 bases between. Germline CDR1 is SGHTS and CDR2 is YDEGEE. The CDR3 runs to 13 residues. The CDR3, as DNA: TGTGCCAGCAGATTGAGAGCGACCGGGGAGCTGTTTTTT. Translation: CASRLRATGELFF.

The chain recombines TRBV30 with TRBJ1-3, with 9 bases matching TRBD1. The germline V gene encodes CDR1 GTSNPN and CDR2 SVGIG (reference sequence). The length of the CDR3 is 16 residues. Trimming cost V 7 bases and J 2 bases; bases outside gene matches: 12. The CDR3 sequence is CASVSPGQGTGNTIYF. DNA of the CDR3: TGTGCCTCCGTTTCGCCGGGACAGGGTACTGGAAACACCATATATTTT.

This rearrangement joins TRBV6-5 to TRBJ2-7; TRBD1 agrees at 7 bases. Germline V gives CDR1 MNHEY, CDR2 SVGAGI. J lost 6 bases, V lost 6 bases, and 5 bases had no gene match. The CDR3 has 12 amino acids. The CDR3 DNA is TGTGCCAGCAGAGGTTACAGGGGCGAGCAGTACTTC. Translation: CASRGYRGEQYF.

V is TRBV4-1 and J is TRBJ2-3, with 12 bases identical to TRBD2. The CDR3 has 15 amino acids. Trimming took 0 bases from V and 7 from J; bases not matched to a gene: 2. The germline CDR1 and CDR2 sequences are MGHRA and YSYEKL. CDR3 loop: CASSQETSGSHTQYF. The CDR3 DNA is TGCGCCAGCAGCCAAGAGACTAGCGGGAGCCATACGCAGTATTTT.

V gene TRBV6-1 combines with J gene TRBJ2-5; TRBD1 agrees at 8 bases. The CDR3 covers 15 residues. The J segment lost 1 base and the V segment lost 6 bases, leaving 7 bases of the junction unmatched. The germline V gene encodes CDR1 MNHNS and CDR2 SASEGT. Here the CDR3 reads CASRIGTGGQETQYF. CDR3 bases: TGTGCCAGCAGGATAGGGACAGGAGGCCAAGAGACCCAGTACTTC.

The chain uses TRBV29-1 and TRBJ2-1; 14 positions agree with TRBD2. This CDR3 spans 15 amino acids. Germline CDR1 and CDR2: SQVTM and ANQGSEA. The V gene end was trimmed by 1 base and the J gene end by 9 bases; junction bases not matched to a gene: 5. CDR3 coding DNA: TGCAGCGTTGAAGCAGCCGGACTAGCGGGAGGTGAGCAGTTCTTC. Residues: CSVEAAGLAGGEQFF.

V usage is TRBV7-6 and J usage is TRBJ2-7; TRBD1 matches at 10 bases. V lost 2 bases to trimming and J lost 1 base; unmatched junction nucleotides: 5. This CDR3 has 16 residues. Germline values: CDR1 SGHVS, CDR2 FNYEAQ. In DNA, the CDR3 is TGTGCCAGCAGCTTAAGGGGGGGACAGGGGTCCTACGAGCAGTACTTC. It is translated as CASSLRGGQGSYEQYF.